This T cell receptor beta chain was captured by sequencing in a study of graft-versus-host responses after intestinal transplantation. Study details: Every recipient had anti-thymocyte globulin induction and three to four years of tacrolimus plus steroids.

On this clone itself: What it binds is not known.

Broader study findings: Recipient marrow held GvH clones, some first seen in ileum or blood.

The CDR3 extends over 15 amino acids. Germline assignment: CDR1 SGHRS and CDR2 YFSETQ. Trimming took 2 bases from V and 6 from J, leaving 17 bases between them. Clones were sequenced by immunoSEQ multiplex PCR, and TCRdb holds only the in-frame ones, with some missing. The sample yields 80,000 to 95,000 clones, approximately 90% seen once. This rearrangement joins TRBV5-1 to TRBJ2-5; D is ambiguous. The receptor comes from a human donor who received an intestinal transplant. Sample: unstimulated CD8+ T cells sorted from spleen or lymph node cells, taken before intestinal transplant. The CDR3 nucleotides read TGCGCCAGCAGCTTTTTCGCGGATATGATCCAGACCCAGTACTTC. This gives the protein CASSFFADMIQTQYF.